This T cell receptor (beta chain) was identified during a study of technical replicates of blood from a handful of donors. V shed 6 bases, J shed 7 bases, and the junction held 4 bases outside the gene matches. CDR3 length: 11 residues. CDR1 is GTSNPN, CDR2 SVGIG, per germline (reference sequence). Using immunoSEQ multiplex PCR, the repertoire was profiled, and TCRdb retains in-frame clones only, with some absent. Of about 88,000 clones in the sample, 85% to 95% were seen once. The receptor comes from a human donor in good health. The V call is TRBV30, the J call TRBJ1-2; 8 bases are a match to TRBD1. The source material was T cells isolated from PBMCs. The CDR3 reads CACQGASGYTF. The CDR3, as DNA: TGTGCCTGCCAGGGGGCCTCTGGCTACACCTTC.